This TCR beta chain was recorded in a study of blood T cells in healthy people across ages. Points from the study as a whole: Per million T cells, TCR beta diversity dropped roughly linearly as age increased. Estimates drawn from one million T cells were deemed to understate diversity.

This CDR3 comprises 16 residues. V was trimmed by 4 bases and J by 0 bases, leaving 13 bases between them. The second PCR ran about 6 to 11 cycles with a sample-barcoded 5' primer and J-beta primers. A template-switch adaptor that had 12 random nucleotides put a tag on each cDNA molecule. Researchers report that each sample yielded at least 2.5 million CDR3-containing paired-end reads. One entry per CDR3 protein, called by TCRdb with MiXCR from the 5' RACE reads. The table shows over a million distinct CDR3 sequences, with under 45% occurring only once. In regard to this clonotype: Antigen unknown.

The TCR was taken from a woman aged 55-70 years in good health. The specimen sequenced was blood. The chain couples TRBV12-3 or TRBV12-4 to TRBJ2-1; D possibly corresponds to TRBD2 (5 bases). CDR3 bases: TGTGCCAGCAGTTCCGGGCGGAGGAGCTCCTACAATGAGCAGTTCTTC. Its protein is CASSSGRRSSYNEQFF.